This entry features one TCR beta chain sequence. What it binds is unknown. Sequencing used immunoSEQ multiplex PCR; TCRdb keeps in-frame clones, though not all of them. Among about 110,000 clones, about 93% were seen once, and the ten largest hold about 2.2%. CDR1 and CDR2 from the germline V gene are LGHNA and YNFKEQ. CDR3 length: 16 residues. J lost 8 bases, V lost 2 bases, and 10 bases had no gene match. The data are from a study of T cell responses to AZD1222 COVID-19 vaccine. Study-wide findings and caveats: Compared with day 0, the breadth and depth of the Spike-specific TCR repertoire rose significantly after two doses of AZD1222. There were mostly white British donors and more females than males, and clonal diversity was possibly underestimated. Of spike-specific TCRs, nearly half reportedly target regions left unmutated in variants. At baseline, just 5 or 6 AZD1222 recipients tested seropositive.

The sequence was collected from an adult in good health. The chain joins TRBV4-2 to TRBJ1-4; 8 nucleotides align to TRBD1. The specimen comprised peripheral blood, sampled on day 0 of AZD1222 vaccination. The CDR3 nucleotides are TGTGCCAGCAGCCAACGTACCGGGACAGGAGAAGAAAAACTGTTTTTT. As protein: CASSQRTGTGEEKLFF.